The 5 T cell receptor beta chains presented below share a single source sample, sequenced in a study of human T cells and chemical hapten exposure. Noted time point: patch test 2, 6 weeks after DPC sensitization. Treatment noted: therapeutic diphenylcyclopropenone sensitization with weekly scalp DPC. TCRdb reanalysed the RACE reads using MiXCR and keeps one entry per CDR3 protein. The profile shows a few hundred thousand distinct CDR3 sequences, over 6% of them singletons. The sample was whole blood, taken in connection with sensitization to the hapten diphenylcyclopropenone (DPC). Receptor source: a woman younger than 30 with alopecia areata. Some clones in this sample may be carry-over from other donors' samples.

The rearrangement links TRBV20-1 to TRBJ2-1; 7 bases are shared with TRBD2. V was pared by 6 bases and J by 5 bases, with 10 bases of the junction left unmatched. Germline V lookup: CDR1 DFQATT, CDR2 SNEGSKA (reference sequence). This CDR3 has 14 residues. Written as DNA, the CDR3 is TGCAGTGCGTTCGCGGAGCGGGGAAACAATGAGCAGTTCTTC. Its translation is CSAFAERGNNEQFF.

This clonotype has ten or more counts. This chain joins TRBV7-2 and TRBJ1-2; 7 bases line up with TRBD1. The CDR3 totals 14 residues. Germline CDR1 reads SGHTA; CDR2 reads FQGNSA. The V segment lost 1 base and the J segment 8 bases; nucleotides outside the gene matches: 7. The CDR3 DNA follows: TGTGCCAGCAGCTTAGGGGGACAGAAAATCGGCTACACCTTC. Its translation: CASSLGGQKIGYTF. The complete variable domain, with remaining parts taken from reference TRBV7-2 and TRBJ1-2, reads GAGVSQSPSNKVTEKGKDVELRCDPISGHTALYWYRQSLGQGLEFLIYFQGNSAPDKSGLPSDRFSAERTGGSVSTLTIQRTQQEDSAVYLCASSLGGQKIGYTFGSGTRLTVV.

CDR3 sequence reads: CASSQVYQSYGYTF. The CDR3 bases are TGTGCCAGCAGCCAAGTCTACCAGAGCTATGGCTACACCTTC. V is TRBV14 and J is TRBJ1-2; D is ambiguous. Trimming left V 1 base short and J 4 bases short, with 10 bases between. There are 14 residues in the CDR3. Germline values: CDR1 SGHDN, CDR2 FVKESK.

This clonotype was recorded at least ten times. The chain uses TRBV20-1 and TRBJ1-5, with D possibly TRBD1 on 5 matching bases. Germline-derived CDR1 and CDR2 are DFQATT and SNEGSKA (reference sequence). The CDR3 loop spans 14 amino acids. Trimming stripped 3 bases from V and 2 bases from J, with 11 bases between. CDR3 in DNA: TGCAGTGCTAGGGGGGGACCGGGCAATCAGCCCCAGCATTTT. This gives the protein CSARGGPGNQPQHF.

There are many counts of this clonotype. The gene calls are TRBV6-6 and TRBJ2-3; D gene uncertain. Trimming took off 6 bases at V and 2 bases at J, with 15 bases between the two ends. CDR3 length: 15 amino acids. Germline V lookup: CDR1 MNHNY, CDR2 SVGAGI (reference sequence). CDR3 nucleotides: TGTGCCAGCAGCCTCGGGCCCTCACTCACAGATACGCAGTATTTT. It is translated as CASSLGPSLTDTQYF.